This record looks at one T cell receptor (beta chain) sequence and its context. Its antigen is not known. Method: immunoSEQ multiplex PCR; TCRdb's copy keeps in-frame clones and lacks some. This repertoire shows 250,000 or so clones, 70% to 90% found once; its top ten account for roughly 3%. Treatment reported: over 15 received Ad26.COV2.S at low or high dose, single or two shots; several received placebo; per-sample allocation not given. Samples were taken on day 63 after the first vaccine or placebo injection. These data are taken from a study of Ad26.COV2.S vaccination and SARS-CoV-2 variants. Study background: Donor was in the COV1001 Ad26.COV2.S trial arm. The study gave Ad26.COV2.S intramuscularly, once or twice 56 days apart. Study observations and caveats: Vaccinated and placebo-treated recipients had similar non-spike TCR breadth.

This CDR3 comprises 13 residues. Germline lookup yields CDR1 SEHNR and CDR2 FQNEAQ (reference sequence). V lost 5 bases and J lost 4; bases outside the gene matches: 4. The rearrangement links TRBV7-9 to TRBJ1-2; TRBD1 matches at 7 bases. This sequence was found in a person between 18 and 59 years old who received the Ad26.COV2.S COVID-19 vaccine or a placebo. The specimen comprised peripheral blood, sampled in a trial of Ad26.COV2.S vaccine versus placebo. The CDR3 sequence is CASSPGQSYGYTF. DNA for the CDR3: TGTGCCAGCAGCCCGGGACAGTCCTATGGCTACACCTTC.